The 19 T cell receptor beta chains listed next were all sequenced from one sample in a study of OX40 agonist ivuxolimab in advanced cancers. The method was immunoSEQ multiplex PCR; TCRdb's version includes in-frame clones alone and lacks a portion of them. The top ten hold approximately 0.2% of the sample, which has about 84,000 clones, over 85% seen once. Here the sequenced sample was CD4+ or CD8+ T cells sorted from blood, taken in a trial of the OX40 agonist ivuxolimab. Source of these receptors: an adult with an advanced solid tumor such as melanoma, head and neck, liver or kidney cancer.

The CDR3 loop is CASSVQGPPTF. CDR3 coding DNA: TGTGCCAGCAGTGTGCAGGGACCCCCCACCTTC. The chain couples TRBV6-1 to TRBJ1-2, with D possibly TRBD1 on 5 matching bases. Trimming took off 4 bases at V and 13 bases at J, with 13 bases between the two ends. The germline V gene encodes CDR1 MNHNS and CDR2 SASEGT. This CDR3 has 11 residues.

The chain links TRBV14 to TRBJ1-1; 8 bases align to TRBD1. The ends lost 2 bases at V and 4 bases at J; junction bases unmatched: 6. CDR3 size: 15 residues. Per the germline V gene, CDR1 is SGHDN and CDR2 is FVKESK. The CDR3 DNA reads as TGTGCCAGCAGCCAATCCAGGGGGCCGGGCACTGAAGCTTTCTTT. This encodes CASSQSRGPGTEAFF.

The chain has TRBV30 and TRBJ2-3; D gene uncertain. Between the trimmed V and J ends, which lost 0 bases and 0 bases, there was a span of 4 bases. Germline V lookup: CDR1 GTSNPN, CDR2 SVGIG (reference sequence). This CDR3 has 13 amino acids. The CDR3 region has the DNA TGTGCCTGGAGTGTCGGGAGCACAGATACGCAGTATTTT. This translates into CAWSVGSTDTQYF.

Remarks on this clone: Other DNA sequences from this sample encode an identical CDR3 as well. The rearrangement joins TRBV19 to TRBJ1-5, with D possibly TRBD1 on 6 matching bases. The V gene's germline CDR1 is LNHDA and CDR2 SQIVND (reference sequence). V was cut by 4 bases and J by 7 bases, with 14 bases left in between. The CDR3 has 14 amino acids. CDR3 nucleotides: TGTGCCAGTAGTACCCGGGGGGGCCGCCAGCCCCAGCATTTT. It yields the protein CASSTRGGRQPQHF.

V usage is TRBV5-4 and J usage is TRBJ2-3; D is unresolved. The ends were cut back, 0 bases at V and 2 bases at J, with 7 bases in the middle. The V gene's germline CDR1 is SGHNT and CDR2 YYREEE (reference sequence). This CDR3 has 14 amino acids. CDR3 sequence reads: CASSLDLTTDTQYF. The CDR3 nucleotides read TGTGCCAGCAGCTTGGACCTGACCACAGATACGCAGTATTTT.

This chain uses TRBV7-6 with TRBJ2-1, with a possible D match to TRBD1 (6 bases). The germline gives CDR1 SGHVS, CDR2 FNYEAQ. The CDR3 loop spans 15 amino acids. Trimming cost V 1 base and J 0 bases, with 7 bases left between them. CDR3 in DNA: TGTGCCAGCAGCTTAGAAGGGGGCTCCTACAATGAGCAGTTCTTC. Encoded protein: CASSLEGGSYNEQFF. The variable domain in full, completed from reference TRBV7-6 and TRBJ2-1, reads GAGVSQSPRYKVTKRGQDVALRCDPISGHVSLYWYRQALGQGPEFLTYFNYEAQQDKSGLPNDRFSAERPEGSISTLTIQRTEQRDSAMYRCASSLEGGSYNEQFFGPGTRLTVL.

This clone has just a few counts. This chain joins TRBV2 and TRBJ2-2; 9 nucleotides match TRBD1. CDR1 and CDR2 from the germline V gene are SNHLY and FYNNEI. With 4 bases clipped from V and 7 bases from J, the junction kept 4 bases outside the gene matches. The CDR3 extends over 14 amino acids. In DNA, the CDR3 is TGTGCCAGCAGTGTGGGACAGGGTTACGGGGAGCTGTTTTTT. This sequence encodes CASSVGQGYGELFF.

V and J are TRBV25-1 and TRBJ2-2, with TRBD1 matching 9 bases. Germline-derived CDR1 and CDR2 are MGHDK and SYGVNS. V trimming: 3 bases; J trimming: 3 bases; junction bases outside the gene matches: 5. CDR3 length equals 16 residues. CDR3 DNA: TGTGCCAGCAGTGACTACAGGGGGCTGGACACCGGGGAGCTGTTTTTT. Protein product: CASSDYRGLDTGELFF.

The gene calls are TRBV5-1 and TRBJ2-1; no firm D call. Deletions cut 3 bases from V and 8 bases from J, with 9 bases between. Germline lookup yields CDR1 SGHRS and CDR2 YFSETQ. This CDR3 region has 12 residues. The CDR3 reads CASSSKLDEQFF. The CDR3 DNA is TGCGCCAGCAGCTCCAAGTTGGATGAGCAGTTCTTC.

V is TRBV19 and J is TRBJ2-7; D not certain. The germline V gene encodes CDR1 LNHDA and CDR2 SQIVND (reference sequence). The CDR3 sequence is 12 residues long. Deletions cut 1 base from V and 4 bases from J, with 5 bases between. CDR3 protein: CASSIGAYEQYF. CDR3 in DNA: TGTGCCAGTAGTATAGGAGCGTACGAGCAGTACTTC.

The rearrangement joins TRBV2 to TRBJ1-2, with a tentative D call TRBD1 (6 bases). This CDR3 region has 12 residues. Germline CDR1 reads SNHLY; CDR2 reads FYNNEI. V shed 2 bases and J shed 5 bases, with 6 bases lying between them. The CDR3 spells CASSETGYGYTF. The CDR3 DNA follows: TGTGCCAGCAGTGAAACAGGGTATGGCTACACCTTC. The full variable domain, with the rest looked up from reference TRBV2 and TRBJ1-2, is EPEVTQTPSHQVTQMGQEVILRCVPISNHLYFYWYRQILGQKVEFLVSFYNNEISEKSEIFDDQFSVERPDGSNFTLKIRSTKLEDSAMYFCASSETGYGYTFGSGTRLTVV.

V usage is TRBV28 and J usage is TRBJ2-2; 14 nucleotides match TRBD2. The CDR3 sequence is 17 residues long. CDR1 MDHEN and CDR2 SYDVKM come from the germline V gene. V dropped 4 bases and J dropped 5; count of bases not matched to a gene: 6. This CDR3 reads CASSSGGLAGVTGELFF. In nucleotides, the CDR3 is TGTGCCAGCAGTTCGGGGGGACTAGCGGGAGTAACCGGGGAGCTGTTTTTT.

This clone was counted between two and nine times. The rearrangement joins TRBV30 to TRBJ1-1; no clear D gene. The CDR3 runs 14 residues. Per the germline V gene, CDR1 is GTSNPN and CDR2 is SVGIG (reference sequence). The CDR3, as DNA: TGTGCGGTATCCGGGCCACCGATGAACACTGAAGCTTTCTTT. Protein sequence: CAVSGPPMNTEAFF.

The CDR3 coding sequence is TGTGCCAGCAGTGGCTACTTGGGCGGGGAGCTGTTTTTT. Its translation: CASSGYLGGELFF. V gene TRBV6-4 combines with J gene TRBJ2-2; unclear D gene. Germline-derived CDR1 and CDR2 are MRHNA and SNTAGT. With 4 bases removed from V and 7 bases from J, the gap between germline ends came to 10 bases. The CDR3 consists of 13 residues.

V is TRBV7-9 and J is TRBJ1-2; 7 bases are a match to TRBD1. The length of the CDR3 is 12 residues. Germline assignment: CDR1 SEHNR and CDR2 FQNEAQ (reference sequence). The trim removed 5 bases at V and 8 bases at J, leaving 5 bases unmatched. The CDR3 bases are TGTGCCAGCAGCCCGACAGGGCGCGGCTACACCTTC. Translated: CASSPTGRGYTF.

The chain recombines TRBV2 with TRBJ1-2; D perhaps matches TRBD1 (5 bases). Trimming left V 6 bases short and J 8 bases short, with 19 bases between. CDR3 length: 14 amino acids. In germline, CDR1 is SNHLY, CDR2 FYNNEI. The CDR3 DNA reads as TGTGCCAGCAGACCCGCGGGGGGATTAGGCGGCTACACCTTC. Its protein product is CASRPAGGLGGYTF.

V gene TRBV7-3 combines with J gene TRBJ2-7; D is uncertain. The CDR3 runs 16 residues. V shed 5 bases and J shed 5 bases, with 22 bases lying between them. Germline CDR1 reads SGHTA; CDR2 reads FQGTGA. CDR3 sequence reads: CASSKAPLAPEDEQYF. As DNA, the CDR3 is TGTGCCAGCAGCAAAGCTCCTTTAGCCCCCGAAGACGAGCAGTACTTC.

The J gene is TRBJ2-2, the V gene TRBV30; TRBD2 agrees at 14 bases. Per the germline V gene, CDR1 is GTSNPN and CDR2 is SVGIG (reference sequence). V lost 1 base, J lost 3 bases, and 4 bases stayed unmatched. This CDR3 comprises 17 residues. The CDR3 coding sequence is TGTGCCTGGAGTGGGACTAGCGGGGGGTGGGACACCGGGGAGCTGTTTTTT. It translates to CAWSGTSGGWDTGELFF.

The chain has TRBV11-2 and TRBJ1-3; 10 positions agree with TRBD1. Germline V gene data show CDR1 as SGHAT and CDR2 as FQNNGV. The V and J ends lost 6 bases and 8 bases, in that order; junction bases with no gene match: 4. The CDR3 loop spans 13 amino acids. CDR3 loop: CASRRQGADTIYF. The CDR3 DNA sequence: TGTGCCAGCAGACGACAGGGGGCAGACACCATATATTTT.